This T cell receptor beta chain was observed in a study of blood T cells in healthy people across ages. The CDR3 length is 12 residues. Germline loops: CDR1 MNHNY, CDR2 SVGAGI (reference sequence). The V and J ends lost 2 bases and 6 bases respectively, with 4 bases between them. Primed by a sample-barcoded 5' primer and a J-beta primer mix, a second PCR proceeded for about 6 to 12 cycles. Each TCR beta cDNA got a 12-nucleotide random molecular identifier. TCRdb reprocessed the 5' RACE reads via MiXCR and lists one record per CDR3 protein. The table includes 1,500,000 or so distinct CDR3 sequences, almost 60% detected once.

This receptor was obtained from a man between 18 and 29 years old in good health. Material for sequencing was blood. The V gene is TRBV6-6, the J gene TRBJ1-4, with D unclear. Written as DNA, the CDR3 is TGTGCCAGCAGTTACGAGGATGAAAAACTGTTTTTT. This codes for CASSYEDEKLFF.